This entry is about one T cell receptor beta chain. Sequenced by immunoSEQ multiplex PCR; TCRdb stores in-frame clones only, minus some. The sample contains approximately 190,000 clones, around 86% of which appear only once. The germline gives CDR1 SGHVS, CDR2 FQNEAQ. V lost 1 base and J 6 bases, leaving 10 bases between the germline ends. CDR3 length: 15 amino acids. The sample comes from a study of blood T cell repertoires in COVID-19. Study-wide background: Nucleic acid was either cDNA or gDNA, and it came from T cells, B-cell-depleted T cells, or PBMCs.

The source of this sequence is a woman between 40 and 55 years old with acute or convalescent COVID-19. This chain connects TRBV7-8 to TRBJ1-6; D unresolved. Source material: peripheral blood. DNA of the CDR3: TGTGCCAGCAGCTTAGGGCCCCCTCCTAATTCACCCCTCCACTTT. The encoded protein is CASSLGPPPNSPLHF.